This T cell receptor (beta chain) was sequenced for a study of blood T cells in healthy people across ages. Together with a sample-barcoded 5' primer, a J-beta primer mix was included in a second PCR lasting 7 to 11 cycles. Each cDNA molecule was tagged by a template-switch adaptor that had 12 random nucleotides. Using its own MiXCR run on the 5' RACE reads, TCRdb lists one record per CDR3 protein. Of roughly 1 million distinct CDR3 sequences in the sample, under 30% were seen once. Whole-study results and caveats: Relative to aged donors, long-lived donors carried more naive CD4+ cells and displayed higher diversity.

This clonotype occurred once. As yet, its antigen is unknown. These same records also appear under a second study, on T cells of mothers and their children. That source reports: Over 8.5 million TCR beta CDR3 reads were obtained from each mother, and a few million from each child.

The origin of this receptor is a girl aged 2-10 years in good health. Sequencing was carried out using blood.

This CDR3 is CASSLGQGSGANVLTF. The DNA of the CDR3 is TGCGCCAGCAGCTTGGGACAGGGATCTGGGGCCAACGTCCTGACTTTC. V and J are TRBV5-1 and TRBJ2-6; 7 nucleotides agree with TRBD1. The CDR3 runs to 16 residues. V trimming: 0 bases; J trimming: 1 base; junction bases outside the gene matches: 1. Germline CDR1 and CDR2: SGHRS and YFSETQ.